This T cell receptor beta chain was recorded in a study of Ad26.COV2.S vaccination and SARS-CoV-2 variants. Study-wide background: COV1001, an Ad26.COV2.S trial, supplied this vaccine-arm donor. The authors gave Ad26.COV2.S intramuscularly, either once or twice 56 days apart.

Study results and caveats: The TCR-based breadth and depth measures might underestimate overall T cell responses. Recipients given vaccine exceeded placebo recipients in spike-specific TCR breadth.

As regards this clone: Its antigen is unidentified.

Measured with immunoSEQ multiplex PCR; TCRdb has only the in-frame clones, and not every one. The data hold 500,000 or so clones, with approximately 90% observed a single time. Described treatment: around 19 received Ad26.COV2.S at low or high dose, single or two shots; about 5 received placebo; per-sample allocation not given. Day 63 following the first vaccine or placebo injection was when the samples were taken. CDR1 is SGHAT, CDR2 FQNNGV, per germline. The CDR3 is 13 amino acids. The ends lost 1 base at V and 8 bases at J; junction bases unmatched: 4. The chain carries TRBV11-2 and TRBJ1-2, with 7 bases fitting TRBD1. The sample here was peripheral blood, taken in a trial of Ad26.COV2.S vaccine versus placebo. The TCR comes from a person aged 18 to 65 who received the Ad26.COV2.S COVID-19 vaccine or a placebo. The CDR3 DNA reads as TGTGCCAGCAGCTTAGGGAGGGGGCAAGGCTACACCTTC. Amino acids: CASSLGRGQGYTF. Drawing the rest from reference TRBV11-2 and TRBJ1-2, the complete variable domain is EAGVAQSPRYKIIEKRQSVAFWCNPISGHATLYWYQQILGQGPKLLIQFQNNGVVDDSQLPKDRFSAERLKGVDSTLKIQPAKLEDSAVYLCASSLGRGQGYTFGSGTRLTVV.